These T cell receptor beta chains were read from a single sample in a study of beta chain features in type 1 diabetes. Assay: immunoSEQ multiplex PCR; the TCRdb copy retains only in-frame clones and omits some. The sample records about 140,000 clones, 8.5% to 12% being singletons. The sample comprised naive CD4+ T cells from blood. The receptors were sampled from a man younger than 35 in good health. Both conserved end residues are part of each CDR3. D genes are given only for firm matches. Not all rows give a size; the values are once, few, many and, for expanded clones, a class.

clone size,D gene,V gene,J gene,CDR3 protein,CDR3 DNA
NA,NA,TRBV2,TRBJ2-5,CASSDRETQYF,TGTGCCAGCAGTGATCGGGAGACCCAGTACTTC
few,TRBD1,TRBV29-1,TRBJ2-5,CSGRDRGIQETQYF,TGCAGCGGCCGGGACAGGGGCATCCAAGAGACCCAGTACTTC
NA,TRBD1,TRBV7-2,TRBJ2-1,CASSPDRGYNEQFF,TGTGCCAGCAGCCCGGACAGGGGTTACAATGAGCAGTTCTTC
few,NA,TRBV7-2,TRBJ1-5,CASSTRVSGNQPQHF,TGTGCCAGCAGCACCAGGGTGTCGGGCAATCAGCCCCAGCATTTT
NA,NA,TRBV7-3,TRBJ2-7,CASSPGGPLDEQYF,TGTGCCAGCAGCCCCGGGGGGCCGCTTGACGAGCAGTACTTC
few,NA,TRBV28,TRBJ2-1,CASSSPLGNEQFF,TGTGCCAGCAGTTCCCCCCTAGGCAATGAGCAGTTCTTC
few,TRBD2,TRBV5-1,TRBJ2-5,CASSLVGGNQETQYF,TGCGCCAGCAGCTTGGTGGGGGGGAATCAAGAGACCCAGTACTTC
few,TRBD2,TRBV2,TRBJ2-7,CASTGTSGGYEQYF,TGTGCCAGCACTGGGACTAGCGGGGGCTACGAGCAGTACTTC
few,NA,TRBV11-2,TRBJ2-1,CASSLGRFEQFF,TGTGCCAGCAGCTTAGGTCGGTTTGAGCAGTTCTTC
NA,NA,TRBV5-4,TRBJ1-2,CASSLTYGASGYTF,TGTGCCAGCAGCTTGACTTATGGGGCGAGCGGCTACACCTTC
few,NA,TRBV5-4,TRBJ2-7,CASSKDRATYEQYF,TGTGCCAGCAGCAAGGACAGAGCTACCTACGAGCAGTACTTC
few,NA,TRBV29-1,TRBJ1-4,CSVVNTGEKLFF,TGCAGCGTCGTTAACACAGGTGAAAAACTGTTTTTT
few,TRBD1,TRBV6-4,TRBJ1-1,CASSDLDRGVDTEAFF,TGTGCCAGCAGTGACTTGGACAGGGGCGTTGACACTGAAGCTTTCTTT
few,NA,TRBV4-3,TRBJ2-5,CASSQKLGHTRQETQYF,TGCGCCAGCAGCCAAAAATTGGGACATACAAGACAAGAGACCCAGTACTTC
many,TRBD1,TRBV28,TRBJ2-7,CASRTGGDHEQYF,TGTGCCAGCAGGACAGGGGGAGACCACGAGCAGTACTTC
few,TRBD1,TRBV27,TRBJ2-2,CASSPHGTANTGELFF,TGTGCCAGCAGTCCTCACGGGACAGCGAACACCGGGGAGCTGTTTTTT
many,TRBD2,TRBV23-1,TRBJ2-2,CASRDCGGADTGELFF,TGCGCCAGCAGGGACTGCGGGGGGGCCGACACCGGGGAGCTGTTTTTT
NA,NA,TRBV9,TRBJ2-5,CASSVQGRAQETQYF,TGTGCCAGCAGCGTACAGGGGAGGGCACAAGAGACCCAGTACTTC
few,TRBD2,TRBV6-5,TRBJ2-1,CASSRTSGGASEQFF,TGTGCCAGCAGTCGGACTAGCGGGGGGGCTTCTGAGCAGTTCTTC
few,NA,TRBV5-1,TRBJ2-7,CASSSSSYEQYF,TGCGCCAGCAGCTCTAGCTCCTACGAGCAGTACTTC
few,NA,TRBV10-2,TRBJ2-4,CASSTSGLAKNIQYF,NA
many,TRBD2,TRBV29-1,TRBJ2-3,CSVVSGGGDTQYF,TGCAGCGTTGTCAGCGGGGGTGGTGATACGCAGTATTTT
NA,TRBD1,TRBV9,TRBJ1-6,CASSEPSHGTGRNSPLHF,TGTGCCAGCAGCGAACCAAGCCACGGGACAGGGCGGAATTCACCCCTCCACTTT
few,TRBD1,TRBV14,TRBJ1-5,CASSPTGVFQPQHF,TGTGCCAGCAGCCCTACAGGGGTCTTTCAGCCCCAGCATTTT
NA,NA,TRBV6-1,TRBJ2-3,CASSLSGLDLRYF,TGTGCCAGCAGTCTCTCAGGGCTCGACCTTAGGTATTTT
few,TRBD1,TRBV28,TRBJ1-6,CASKIGTANSPLHF,TGTGCCAGTAAAATCGGGACAGCGAATTCACCCCTCCACTTT
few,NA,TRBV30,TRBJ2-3,CAWSVKGLGSTDTQYF,TGTGCCTGGAGTGTAAAGGGGCTTGGGAGCACAGATACGCAGTATTTT
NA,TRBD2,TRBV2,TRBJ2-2,CASTEGRGATGELFF,TGTGCCAGCACCGAGGGGCGGGGGGCGACCGGGGAGCTGTTTTTT
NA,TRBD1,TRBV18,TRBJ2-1,CASSRQGMNNEQFF,TGTGCCAGCTCACGACAGGGTATGAACAATGAGCAGTTCTTC
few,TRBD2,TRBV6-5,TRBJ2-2,CASSSRLARGTGELFF,TGTGCCAGCAGTTCCCGACTAGCCCGGGGCACCGGGGAGCTGTTTTTT
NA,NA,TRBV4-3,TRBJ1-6,CASSQDEGGNSPLHF,TGCGCCAGCAGCCAAGACGAGGGAGGTAATTCACCCCTCCACTTT
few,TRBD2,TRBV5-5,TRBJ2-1,CASSLVASGSLYNEQFF,TGTGCCAGCAGCTTGGTTGCTAGCGGAAGCCTCTACAATGAGCAGTTCTTC
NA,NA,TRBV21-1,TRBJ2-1,CASSLGPRAGNYNEQFF,TGTGCCAGCAGCTTAGGCCCCCGGGCGGGGAACTACAATGAGCAGTTCTTC
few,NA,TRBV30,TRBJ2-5,CAWGTRETQYF,TGTGCCTGGGGGACACGAGAGACCCAGTACTTC
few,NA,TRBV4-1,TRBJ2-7,CASSQERPAGQYF,TGCGCCAGCAGCCAAGAACGTCCGGCGGGGCAGTACTTC
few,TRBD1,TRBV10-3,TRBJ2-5,CAIKNDRGMETQYF,TGTGCCATCAAAAACGACAGGGGAATGGAGACCCAGTACTTC
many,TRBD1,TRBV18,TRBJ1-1,CASSPTGFTEAFF,TGTGCCAGCTCCCCGACAGGGTTCACTGAAGCTTTCTTT
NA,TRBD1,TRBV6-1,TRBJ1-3,CASSWTGVGNTIYF,TGTGCCAGCAGTTGGACAGGGGTAGGAAACACCATATATTTT
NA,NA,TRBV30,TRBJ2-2,CAWSSIGAGELFF,TGTGCCTGGAGTAGTATAGGAGCCGGGGAGCTGTTTTTT
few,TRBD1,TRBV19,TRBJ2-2,CASNKPGQGFTGELFF,TGTGCCAGTAATAAACCGGGACAGGGTTTTACCGGGGAGCTGTTTTTT
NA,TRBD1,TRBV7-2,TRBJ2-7,CASSLTGTGDEQYF,TGTGCCAGCAGCCTAACCGGGACAGGGGACGAGCAGTACTTC
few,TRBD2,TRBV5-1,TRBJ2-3,CASSLSASGGDTQYF,TGCGCCAGCAGCTTGAGCGCTAGCGGTGGGGATACGCAGTATTTT